The present entry profiles one TCR beta chain with its context. This clone's antigen is unknown. The input lacks base qualities; no much larger clone sits a single base away. V is cut by 0 bases and J by 6 bases, and the space between the germline ends is 9 bases. The CDR3 contains 15 residues, cysteine and phenylalanine counted. Solely the CDR3 DNA is kept, with 45 bases framed from the first base. Per the germline V gene, MNHNS is the CDR1 and SASEGT is the CDR2. This sample is part of a study of blood T cell repertoires in COVID-19 (dated by TCRdb to the early 2020s). Background on the whole study: Collaborator samples came from the United States, Italy and Spain and covered acute and convalescent phases of COVID-19. Samples came from the ongoing ImmuneRACE study (first 160 participants) plus 1,254 subjects from 6 global collaborators. Where available, HLA class I and class II types were taken from metadata supplied by the sample provider and were not determined by assay-based typing. Sample metadata almost always included a de-identified subject ID, COVID-19 status, age in years and sex. Deeply sampled blood TCRbeta repertoires from subjects exposed to, actively infected with, or recovered from COVID-19 were included in the dataset. The repertoires were released in a freely available public database intended as a resource for research on the immune response to SARS-CoV-2. The prospective study material was composed of cDNA or gDNA derived from T cells, B-cell-depleted T cells, or PBMCs.

Each collaborating institution followed its own protocols to collect whole blood in K2EDTA tubes. For TCRbeta analysis, collaborators shipped samples in one of three forms: frozen whole blood, isolated PBMCs, or DNA extracted from either of those sample types. TCRbeta CDR3 regions were amplified from genomic DNA by means of the immunoSEQ Assay, a bias-controlled multiplex PCR. Turning to the authors' computational methods: The number of nucleated cells in each sample was estimated by amplification of reference gene primers within the assay. To quantify the absolute abundance of each unique TCRbeta CDR3 rearrangement, sequence reads were collapsed and filtered. For each sample, productive Simpson clonality was calculated as the square root of Simpson's diversity index across productive rearrangements. Entries here come from immuneACCESS through TCRdb and include only in-frame sequences with V and J called. Some clones fail to appear in such tables; in the studies checked, an unresolved V gene covers under half of the shortfall, and the cause of the remainder is unknown. Clone size and the V and J calls come from that table; the DNA yielded D and trimming. Counted in this sample were about 250,000 clones; 79% of them appeared once. Together, the top ten hold roughly 4.2% of the sample.

The paper's findings and limits, for the study overall: How much clinical and demographic metadata was included differed by source and by participant, and the metadata was provided uncurated.

The sample was peripheral blood. The chain links TRBV6-1 with TRBJ1-6; perhaps TRBD1 is the D gene, with 5 bases matching. This receptor was identified in a woman aged 40 to 50 with active or convalescent COVID-19. The CDR3 corresponds to CASSEAGGINSPLHF. The nucleotide sequence reads as follows: TGTGCCAGCAGTGAAGCGGGGGGGATTAATTCACCCCTCCACTTT.